This TCR beta chain was profiled in a study of radiotherapy plus CTLA-4 blockade in lung cancer. Profiled with immunoSEQ multiplex PCR; TCRdb holds only in-frame clones, not every one. Of 50,000 to 65,000 clones in the sample, less than 85% are singletons; the top ten hold around a sixth. With V trimmed by 4 bases and J by 4 bases, 9 bases remained unmatched. Germline lookup yields CDR1 SGHRS and CDR2 YFSETQ. The CDR3 has 16 amino acids. The gene calls are TRBV5-1 and TRBJ2-3, with 10 bases identical to TRBD2. This clonotype was sampled from a human donor with non-small cell lung cancer who had a complete response to radiotherapy plus ipilimumab. The starting material was peripheral blood, obtained from a patient treated with radiotherapy plus ipilimumab. Here the CDR3 DNA reads TGCGCCAGCAGCAGCGGGAGGGCGATCCGGGCAGATACGCAGTATTTT. This encodes CASSSGRAIRADTQYF.